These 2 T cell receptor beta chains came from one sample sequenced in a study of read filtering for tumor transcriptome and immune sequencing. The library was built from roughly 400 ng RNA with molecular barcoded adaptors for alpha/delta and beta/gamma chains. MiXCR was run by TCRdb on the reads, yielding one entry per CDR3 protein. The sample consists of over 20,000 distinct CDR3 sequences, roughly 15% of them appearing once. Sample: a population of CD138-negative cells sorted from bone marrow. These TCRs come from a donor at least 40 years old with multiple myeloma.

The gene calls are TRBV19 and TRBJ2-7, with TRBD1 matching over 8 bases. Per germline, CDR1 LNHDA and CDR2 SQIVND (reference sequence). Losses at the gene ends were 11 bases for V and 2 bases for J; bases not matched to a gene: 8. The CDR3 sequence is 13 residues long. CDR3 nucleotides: TGTGCCGGCAGCAGGACAGGGACCTACGAGCAGTACTTC. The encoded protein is CAGSRTGTYEQYF.

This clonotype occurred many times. Here the CDR3 DNA reads TGTGCCAGCAGTTCGTCAGAACTACGCAATGAGCAGTTCTTC. It yields the protein CASSSSELRNEQFF. The rearrangement links TRBV12-3 or TRBV12-4 to TRBJ2-1; D is undetermined. V dropped 4 bases and J dropped 6 bases, with 13 bases sitting between them. CDR3 length equals 14 residues.